The subject of this entry is one T cell receptor beta chain. Its antigen is undetermined. Germline loops: CDR1 KGHSH, CDR2 LQKENI. The length of the CDR3 is 13 residues. The V end was cut by 2 bases, the J end by 5 bases, with 9 bases between. Clones were read by immunoSEQ multiplex PCR, and TCRdb kept only the in-frame ones, dropping some. Altogether 65,000 or so clones are present, about 80% being singletons, with the ten largest covering more than 2%. These data come from a study of OX40 agonist ivuxolimab in advanced cancers. Study results and caveats: Clonal expansion was seen in CD4+ and CD8+ blood T cells by week 6 at 0.1 to 3.0 mg/kg. CD4+ T cells averaged fewer expanded clones than CD8+ T cells.

The specimen was CD4+ or CD8+ T cells sorted from blood, collected in a trial of the OX40 agonist ivuxolimab. The receptor's source is an adult with an advanced solid tumor such as melanoma, head and neck, liver or kidney cancer. The chain employs TRBV18 and TRBJ2-5; D might be TRBD2 (6 bases). In nucleotides, the CDR3 is TGTGCCAGCTCACCAGGAGGGGAGGAGACCCAGTACTTC. This gives the protein CASSPGGEETQYF.